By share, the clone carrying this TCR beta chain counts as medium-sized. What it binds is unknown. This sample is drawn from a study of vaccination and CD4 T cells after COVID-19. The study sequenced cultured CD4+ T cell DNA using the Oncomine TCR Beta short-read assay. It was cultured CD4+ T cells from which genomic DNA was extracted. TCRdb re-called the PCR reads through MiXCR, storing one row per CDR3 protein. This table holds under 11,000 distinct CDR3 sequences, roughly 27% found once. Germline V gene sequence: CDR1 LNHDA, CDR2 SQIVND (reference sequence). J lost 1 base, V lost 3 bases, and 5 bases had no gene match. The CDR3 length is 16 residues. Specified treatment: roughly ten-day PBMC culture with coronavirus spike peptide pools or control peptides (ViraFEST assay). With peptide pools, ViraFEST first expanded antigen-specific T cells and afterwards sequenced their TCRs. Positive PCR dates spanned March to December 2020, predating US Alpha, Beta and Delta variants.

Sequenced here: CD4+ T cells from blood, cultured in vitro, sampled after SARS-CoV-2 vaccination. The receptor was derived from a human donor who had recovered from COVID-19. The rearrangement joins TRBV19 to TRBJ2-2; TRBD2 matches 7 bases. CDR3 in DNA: TGTGCCAGTAGTATGTCTCTAGCGGTGAACACCGGGGAGCTGTTTTTT. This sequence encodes CASSMSLAVNTGELFF. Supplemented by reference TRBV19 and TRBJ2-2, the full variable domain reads DGGITQSPKYLFRKEGQNVTLSCEQNLNHDAMYWYRQDPGQGLRLIYYSQIVNDFQKGDIAEGYSVSREKKESFPLTVTSAQKNPTAFYLCASSMSLAVNTGELFFGEGSRLTVL.